This T cell receptor beta chain derives from a study of blood T cell repertoires in COVID-19. Study-wide context: The United States, Italy and Spain provided the acute and convalescent COVID-19 samples. PBMCs, B-cell-depleted T cells, or T cells provided the cDNA or gDNA that made up the material.

From germline, CDR1 is SGHVS and CDR2 FNYEAQ. After removal of 4 bases from V and 5 bases from J, the junction contained 12 bases not matched to a gene. CDR3 length equals 17 residues. As originally analysed: Nucleated cell number was recorded as an estimate derived from reference gene primer amplification. Sequencing used immunoSEQ multiplex PCR; TCRdb keeps in-frame clones, though not all of them. V and J calls and clone size are copied from that table; D and trimming were computed from the DNA. The repertoire includes some 150,000 clones, about 89% of them detected once, and 0.45% to 0.65% sits in the top ten.

The gene calls are TRBV7-6 and TRBJ2-3, with TRBD2 matching 10 bases. Sample: peripheral blood. This TCR was sampled from a man aged 50-59 years with acute or convalescent COVID-19. The CDR3 region has the DNA TGTGCCAGCAGCTCTCCGGAGCGGGGGGGCCAGGAAGATACGCAGTATTTT. This encodes CASSSPERGGQEDTQYF.